Shown below are 2 T cell receptor beta chains from a single sample sequenced in a study of blood T cells in healthy people across ages. Then a second PCR, running about 6 to 12 cycles, was carried out with a sample-barcoded 5' primer and a J-beta primer mix. TCRdb redid the calling of the 5' RACE reads with MiXCR, one entry per CDR3 protein. The sample carries 800,000 to 1,000,000 distinct CDR3 sequences, 40% to 60% recorded once. Sequenced: blood. Receptors were obtained from a man aged 25 to 45 in good health.

The chain joins TRBV27 to TRBJ1-2; 7 nucleotides agree with TRBD1. This CDR3 is 11 amino acids long. V shed 7 bases and J 5 bases; nucleotides not matched to a gene: 1. The germline gives CDR1 MNHEY, CDR2 SMNVEV (reference sequence). CDR3 region: CASKGAYGYTF. The CDR3 nucleotides read TGTGCCAGCAAGGGGGCGTATGGCTACACCTTC.

The V call is TRBV20-1, the J call TRBJ2-3; a weak D match, TRBD2 (6 bases). V was shortened by 6 bases and J by 2 bases, with 15 bases between the two germline ends. The CDR3 consists of 14 residues. The germline CDR1 and CDR2 sequences are DFQATT and SNEGSKA (reference sequence). CDR3 sequence: CSAGGGIFTDTQYF. The CDR3 DNA reads as TGCAGTGCCGGCGGAGGGATCTTCACAGATACGCAGTATTTT.